Below, 14 T cell receptor beta chains from the same sample are listed, as sequenced in a study of T cell responses to AZD1222 COVID-19 vaccine. The repertoire was sequenced with immunoSEQ multiplex PCR; TCRdb's copy has only in-frame clones and lacks some. The table lists approximately 82,000 clones, around nine tenths of them singletons, with less than 4% in the top ten. The sample here was peripheral blood, taken 28 days after the second AZD1222 dose. These TCRs come from an adult who received the AZD1222 COVID-19 vaccine.

The V gene is TRBV7-9, the J gene TRBJ1-2; the D gene is possibly TRBD1 (5 bases). Germline loops: CDR1 SEHNR, CDR2 FQNEAQ (reference sequence). Trimming removed 8 bases from V and 7 bases from J, with 11 bases in between. The CDR3 is 11 amino acids. CDR3 in DNA: TGTGCCAGCCAGGACACGGCTGGCTACACCTTC. Its protein is CASQDTAGYTF.

J is TRBJ1-5 and V is TRBV6-2 or TRBV6-3; TRBD1 agrees at 11 bases. The CDR3 extends over 16 amino acids. V shed 6 bases, J shed 8 bases, and the junction held 12 bases outside the gene matches. Germline CDR1 reads MNHEY; CDR2 reads SVGEGT. CDR3: CASSPSGTGGLKPQHF. In nucleotides, the CDR3 is TGTGCCAGCAGCCCTTCCGGGACAGGGGGGCTCAAGCCCCAGCATTTT.

CDR3 nucleotides: TGTGCCAGCAGCCCCCGGACTAGTCTGGACACCGGGGAGCTGTTTTTT. Translating gives CASSPRTSLDTGELFF. This chain uses TRBV7-8 with TRBJ2-2; 7 bases agree with TRBD2. CDR3 length: 16 residues. CDR1 and CDR2 from the germline V gene are SGHVS and FQNEAQ. V shed 5 bases, J shed 3 bases, and the junction held 9 bases outside the gene matches.

This clone was counted only a few times. The chain links TRBV12-3 or TRBV12-4 to TRBJ1-4; perhaps TRBD1 as D (5 bases). The germline V and J ends were trimmed by 8 bases and 7 bases, with 14 bases remaining between them. The CDR3 has 13 residues. CDR3 protein: CASLSVRGEKLFF. The CDR3 DNA is TGTGCCAGCCTTTCCGTGAGGGGTGAAAAACTGTTTTTT.

The chain has TRBV11-2 and TRBJ1-6; weak D call: TRBD1 (5 bases). Germline CDR1 is SGHAT and CDR2 is FQNNGV. With 2 bases removed from V and 7 bases from J, the gap between germline ends came to 12 bases. The length of the CDR3 is 15 residues. The CDR3, as DNA: TGTGCCAGCAGCTTAAGGGGCTCCGAAAATTCACCCCTCCACTTT. It specifies CASSLRGSENSPLHF.

V and J are TRBV10-3 and TRBJ1-1, with 10 nucleotides matching TRBD1. V gave up 9 bases and J gave up 3 bases; unmatched junction bases: 4. The CDR3 length is 13 residues. Germline V gene lookup returns CDR1 ENHRY and CDR2 SYGVKD. The CDR3 protein is CAIGQGEDTEAFF. DNA for the CDR3: TGTGCCATTGGACAGGGGGAGGACACTGAAGCTTTCTTT.

The chain joins TRBV7-7 to TRBJ2-2; TRBD1 matches 11 bases. CDR1 is SSHAT and CDR2 is FNYEAQ in the germline V gene (reference sequence). The trim removed 0 bases at V and 8 bases at J, leaving 5 bases unmatched. There are 16 residues in the CDR3. In DNA form, the CDR3 reads TGTGCCAGCAGCTTAGCCGGGACAGGGGGATCGGGGGAGCTGTTTTTT. Its protein product is CASSLAGTGGSGELFF.

The chain is built from TRBV11-2 and TRBJ1-2, with 9 bases that match TRBD1. This CDR3 has 16 amino acids. Germline trimming cut 1 base from V and 5 bases from J; bases unmatched to any gene: 8. Germline loops: CDR1 SGHAT, CDR2 FQNNGV. The CDR3 sequence is CASSLGTGAESYGYTF. The DNA of the CDR3 is TGTGCCAGCAGCTTAGGGACAGGGGCGGAAAGTTATGGCTACACCTTC.

The chain has TRBV9 and TRBJ1-6, with D uncertain. CDR1 and CDR2 (germline): SGDLS, YYNGEE. The CDR3 sequence is 15 residues long. Trimming took 0 bases from V and 7 from J, leaving 11 bases between them. CDR3 bases: TGTGCCAGCAGCGTAGACGTGGGCGCAAATTCACCCCTCCACTTT. Its translation: CASSVDVGANSPLHF.

The CDR3 loop is CASREDRDEQYF. As DNA, the CDR3 is TGCGCCAGCAGGGAGGACAGGGACGAGCAGTACTTC. The chain joins TRBV5-1 to TRBJ2-7; 8 bases line up with TRBD1. Germline assignment: CDR1 SGHRS and CDR2 YFSETQ. The CDR3 runs to 12 residues. Trimming took 5 bases from V and 5 from J; bases not matched to a gene: 3.

The chain links TRBV7-8 to TRBJ1-1; no definite D call. Deletions cut 5 bases from V and 4 bases from J, with 11 bases between. Germline V lookup: CDR1 SGHVS, CDR2 FQNEAQ. This CDR3 is built from 13 residues. The CDR3 reads CASSALGGTEAFF. The CDR3 bases are TGTGCCAGCAGCGCCCTGGGAGGCACTGAAGCTTTCTTT.

This chain links TRBV2 with TRBJ1-2, with D possibly matching TRBD1 (6 bases). The CDR3 spans 16 residues. V was trimmed by 7 bases and J by 0 bases, leaving 18 bases between them. Germline V gene sequence: CDR1 SNHLY, CDR2 FYNNEI. CDR3 protein: CASIGGWVRANYGYTF. The CDR3, as DNA: TGTGCCAGCATAGGGGGATGGGTCCGGGCTAACTATGGCTACACCTTC.

The chain has TRBV29-1 and TRBJ1-2; 7 positions match TRBD1. J gave up 1 base and V 7 bases, and 3 bases lay outside the gene matches. The CDR3 runs to 12 residues. Germline loops: CDR1 SQVTM, CDR2 ANQGSEA. The CDR3, as DNA: TGCAGCGCCGGGGACAGTAACTATGGCTACACCTTC. Its translation is CSAGDSNYGYTF.

This clone was observed a single time. The rearrangement links TRBV10-3 to TRBJ2-1; TRBD2 aligns across 8 bases. CDR1 and CDR2 from the germline V gene are ENHRY and SYGVKD. J lost 5 bases, V lost 2 bases, and 8 bases had no gene match. This CDR3 is 16 amino acids long. In DNA form, the CDR3 reads TGTGCCATCAGTGAGAAGGATAGCGGGGTTGACAATGAGCAGTTCTTC. Translation gives CAISEKDSGVDNEQFF.